This section outlines one T cell receptor beta chain sequence together with its context. Its cognate antigen is unknown. The sample belongs to a study of blood T cells in healthy people across ages. A second PCR of roughly 6 to 12 cycles used a sample-barcoded 5' primer and a J-beta primer mix. TCRdb independently ran MiXCR on the 5' RACE reads; one entry per CDR3 protein. The table includes more than 800,000 distinct CDR3 sequences, more than 25% detected once. V shed 7 bases and J shed 3 bases, with 13 bases lying between them. Per the germline V gene, CDR1 is MNHEY and CDR2 is SMNVEV (reference sequence). This CDR3 spans 15 amino acids. Overall study findings and caveats: Greater diversity and more naive CD4+ cells were seen in long-lived donors than in aged donors.

The chain links TRBV27 to TRBJ1-6; a possible D gene is TRBD1 (6 bases). This clonotype originated in a woman of 80 years or more in good health. The material sequenced was blood. The CDR3 sequence: CASTGNRVYNSPLHF. For the CDR3, the DNA is TGTGCCAGCACCGGTAACAGGGTCTATAATTCACCCCTCCACTTT.